This TCR beta chain derives from a study of early T cells in non-severe SARS-CoV-2 infection. Trimming took 6 bases from V and 5 from J, leaving 13 bases between them. The germline CDR1 and CDR2 sequences are DFQATT and SNEGSKA (reference sequence). This CDR3 comprises 12 residues. This clonotype occurred a few times. TCRdb re-called the 5' RACE reads with MiXCR, one entry per CDR3 protein. The table records tens of thousands of distinct CDR3 sequences, 12% of them present only once. The gene calls are TRBV20-1 and TRBJ1-2, with no clear D. What was sequenced was whole blood. This sequence was found in an adult who was a healthcare worker with PCR-confirmed SARS-CoV-2 infection or an uninfected control (not recorded which). The CDR3 spells CSAEPGIYGYTF. CDR3 nucleotide sequence: TGCAGTGCCGAGCCCGGAATTTATGGCTACACCTTC.